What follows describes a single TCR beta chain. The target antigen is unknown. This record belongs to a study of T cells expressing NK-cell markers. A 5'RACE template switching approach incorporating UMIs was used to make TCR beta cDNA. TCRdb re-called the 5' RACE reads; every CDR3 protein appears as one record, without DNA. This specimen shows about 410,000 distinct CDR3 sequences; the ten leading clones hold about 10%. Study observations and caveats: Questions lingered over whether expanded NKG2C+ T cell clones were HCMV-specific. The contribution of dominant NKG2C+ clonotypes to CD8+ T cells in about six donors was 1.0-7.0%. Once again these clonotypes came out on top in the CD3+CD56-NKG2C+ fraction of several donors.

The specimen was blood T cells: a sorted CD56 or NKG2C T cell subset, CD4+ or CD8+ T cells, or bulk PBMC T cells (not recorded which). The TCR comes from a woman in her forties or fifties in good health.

The CDR3 loop is CASSLEAGDLQETQYF. V and J are TRBV7-7 and TRBJ2-5; the TCRdb call, TRBD2, lacks DNA for checking. CDR3 length: 16 amino acids. Germline V lookup: CDR1 SSHAT, CDR2 FNYEAQ (reference sequence).